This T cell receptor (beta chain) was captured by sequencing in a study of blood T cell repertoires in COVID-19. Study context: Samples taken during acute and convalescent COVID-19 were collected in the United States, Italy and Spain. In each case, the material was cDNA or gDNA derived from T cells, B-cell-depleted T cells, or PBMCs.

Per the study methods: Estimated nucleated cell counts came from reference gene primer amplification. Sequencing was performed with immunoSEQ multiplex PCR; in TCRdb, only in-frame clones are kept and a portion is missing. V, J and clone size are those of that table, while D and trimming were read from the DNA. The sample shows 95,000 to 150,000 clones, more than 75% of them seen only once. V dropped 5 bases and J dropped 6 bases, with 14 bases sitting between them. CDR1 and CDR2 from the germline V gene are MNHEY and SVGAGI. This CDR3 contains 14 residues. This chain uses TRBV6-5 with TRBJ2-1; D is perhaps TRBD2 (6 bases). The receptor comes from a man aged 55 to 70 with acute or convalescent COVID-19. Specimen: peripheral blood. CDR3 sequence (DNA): TGTGCCAGCAGTAGGGACTTTGAGGGCAATGAGCAGTTCTTC. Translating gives CASSRDFEGNEQFF.